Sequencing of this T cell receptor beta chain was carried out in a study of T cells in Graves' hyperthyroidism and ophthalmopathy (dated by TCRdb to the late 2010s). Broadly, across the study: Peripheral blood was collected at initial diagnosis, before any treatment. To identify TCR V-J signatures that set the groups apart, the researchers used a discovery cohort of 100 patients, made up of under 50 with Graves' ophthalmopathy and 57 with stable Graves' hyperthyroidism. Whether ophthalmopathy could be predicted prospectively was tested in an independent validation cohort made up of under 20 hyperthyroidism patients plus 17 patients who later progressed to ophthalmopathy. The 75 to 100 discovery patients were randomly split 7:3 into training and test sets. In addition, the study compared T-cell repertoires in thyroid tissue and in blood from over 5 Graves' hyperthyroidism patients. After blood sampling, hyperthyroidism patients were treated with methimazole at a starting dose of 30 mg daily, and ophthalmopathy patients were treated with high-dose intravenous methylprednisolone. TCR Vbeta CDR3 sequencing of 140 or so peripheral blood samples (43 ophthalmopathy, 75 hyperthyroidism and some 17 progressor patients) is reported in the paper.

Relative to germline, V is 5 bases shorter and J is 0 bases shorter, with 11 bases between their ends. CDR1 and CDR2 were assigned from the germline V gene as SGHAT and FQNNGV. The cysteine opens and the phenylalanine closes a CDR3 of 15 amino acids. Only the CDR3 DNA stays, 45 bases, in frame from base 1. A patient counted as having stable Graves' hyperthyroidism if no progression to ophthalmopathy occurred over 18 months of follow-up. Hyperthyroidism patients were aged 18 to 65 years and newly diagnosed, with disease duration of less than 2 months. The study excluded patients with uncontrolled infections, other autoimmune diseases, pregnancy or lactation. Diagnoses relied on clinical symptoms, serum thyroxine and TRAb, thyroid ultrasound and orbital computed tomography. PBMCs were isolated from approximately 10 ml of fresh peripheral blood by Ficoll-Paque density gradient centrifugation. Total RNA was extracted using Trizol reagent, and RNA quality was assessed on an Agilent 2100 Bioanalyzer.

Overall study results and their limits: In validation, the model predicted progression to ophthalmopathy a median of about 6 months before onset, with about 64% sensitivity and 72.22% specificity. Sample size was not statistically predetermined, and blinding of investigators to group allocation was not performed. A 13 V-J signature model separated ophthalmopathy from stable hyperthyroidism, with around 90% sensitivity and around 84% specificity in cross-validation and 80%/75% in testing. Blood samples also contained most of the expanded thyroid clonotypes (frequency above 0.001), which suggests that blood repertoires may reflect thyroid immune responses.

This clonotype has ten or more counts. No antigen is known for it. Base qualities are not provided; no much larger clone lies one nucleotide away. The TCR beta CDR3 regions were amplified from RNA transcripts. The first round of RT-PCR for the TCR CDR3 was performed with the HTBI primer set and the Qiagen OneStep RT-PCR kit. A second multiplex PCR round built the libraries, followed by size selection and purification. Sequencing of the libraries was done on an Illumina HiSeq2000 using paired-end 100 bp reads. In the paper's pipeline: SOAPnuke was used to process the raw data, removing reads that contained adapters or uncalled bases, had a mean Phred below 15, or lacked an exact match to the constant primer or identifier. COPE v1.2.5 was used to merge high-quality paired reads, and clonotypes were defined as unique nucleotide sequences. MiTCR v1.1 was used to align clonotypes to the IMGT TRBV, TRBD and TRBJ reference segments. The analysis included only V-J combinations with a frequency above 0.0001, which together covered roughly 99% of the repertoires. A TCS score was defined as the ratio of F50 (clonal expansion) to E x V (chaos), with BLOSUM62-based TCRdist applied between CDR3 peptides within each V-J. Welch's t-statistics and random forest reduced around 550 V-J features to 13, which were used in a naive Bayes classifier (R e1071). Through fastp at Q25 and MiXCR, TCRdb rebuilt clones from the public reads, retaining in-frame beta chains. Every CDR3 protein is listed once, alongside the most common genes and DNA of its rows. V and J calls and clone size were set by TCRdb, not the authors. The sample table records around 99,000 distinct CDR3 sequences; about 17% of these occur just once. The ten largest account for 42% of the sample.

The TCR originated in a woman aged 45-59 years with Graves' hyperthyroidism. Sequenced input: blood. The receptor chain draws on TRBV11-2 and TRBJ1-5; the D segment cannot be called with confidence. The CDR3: CASSLASHSNQPQHF. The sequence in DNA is TGTGCCAGCAGCCTCGCGTCCCATAGCAATCAGCCCCAGCATTTT. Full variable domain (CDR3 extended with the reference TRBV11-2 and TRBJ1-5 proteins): EAGVAQSPRYKIIEKRQSVAFWCNPISGHATLYWYQQILGQGPKLLIQFQNNGVVDDSQLPKDRFSAERLKGVDSTLKIQPAKLEDSAVYLCASSLASHSNQPQHFGDGTRLSIL.